These 3 T cell receptor beta chains originate from one sample sequenced in a study of blood T cell repertoires in COVID-19 (dated by TCRdb to 2020 to 2022). Library preparation employed the immunoSEQ multiplex PCR assay. What TCRdb holds here is the immuneACCESS table cut down to in-frame rearrangements. Part of the clones is not present; checked against another copy, under half of the missing clones reflect an unresolved V gene, and the others are unexplained. In all, the sample holds around 240,000 clones, and about 90% of those were seen once. Approximately 1.3% of the sample comes from the top ten. The sample taken for sequencing was PBMCs or T cells enriched from blood (not recorded which). The receptors derive from a human donor in a cohort exposed to, infected with or recovered from COVID-19 (not recorded which). The donor label of this sample is uncertain.

The V and J genes are TRBV4-3 and TRBJ1-1; no reliable D call. V shed 1 base and J shed 0 bases, with 15 bases lying between them. Germline values: CDR1 LGHNA, CDR2 YSLEER. This CDR3 comprises 17 residues. CDR3 sequence (DNA): TGCGCCAGCAGCCAAGTACTGAGGGATTCCATGAACACTGAAGCTTTCTTT. Amino acid sequence: CASSQVLRDSMNTEAFF.

The rearrangement links TRBV24-1 to TRBJ1-1; no firm D call. V was shortened by 9 bases and J by 1 base, with 8 bases between the two germline ends. The CDR3 spans 12 residues. Germline loops: CDR1 KGHDR, CDR2 SFDVKD. The CDR3 region is CATAGKNTEAFF. The DNA for the CDR3 is TGTGCCACCGCGGGGAAGAACACTGAAGCTTTCTTT.

This clone has just one count. The chain joins TRBV3-1 (or the pseudogene TRBV3-2) to TRBJ2-7; a possible D gene is TRBD1 (5 bases). Per germline, CDR1 LGHDT and CDR2 YNNKEL (reference sequence). CDR3 length: 15 residues. With 4 bases removed from V and 5 bases from J, the gap between germline ends came to 18 bases. CDR3 sequence reads: CASSRQRARVHEQYF. In DNA form, the CDR3 reads TGTGCCAGCAGCCGCCAAAGGGCCAGGGTCCACGAGCAGTACTTC.